These 19 T cell receptor beta chains were all obtained from the same sample, sequenced in a study of T-cell reconstitution after alpha-beta-depleted transplantation in children (dated by TCRdb to the mid-2010s). The library was prepared using PCR. TCRdb lists the instrument as Illumina HiSeq 2500. TCR libraries were prepared with molecular barcoding, using unique molecular identifiers to normalize TCRbeta repertoire quantification. In TCRdb, the public reads were trimmed at Q25 with fastp and aligned with MiXCR, with productive beta chains retained. CDR3 protein sequences are deduplicated, and each keeps its most common genes and DNA. Present in this sample are roughly 500,000 distinct CDR3 sequences, around 12% of which were seen just once. About 6% of the sample lies in the top ten. Sequencing used PBMCs from the stem cell graft donor, obtained from the stem cell graft. These receptors all stem from a human donor who donated a stem cell graft to a child with combined immunodeficiency.

Note on this clonotype: A much more abundant neighbour one base away suggests this may be a read error. The chain employs TRBV12-3 or TRBV12-4 and TRBJ2-7; 9 bases fit TRBD2. There are 14 residues in the CDR3. With 3 bases clipped from V and 6 bases from J, the junction kept 6 bases outside the gene matches. The CDR3 protein is CASSFTSGFREQYF. The CDR3 DNA sequence: TGTGCCAGCAGTTTCACTAGCGGGTTCCGCGAGCAGTACTTC.

In its sample, this clonotype was seen many times. The chain couples TRBV15 to TRBJ2-5; perhaps TRBD1 as D (5 bases). Trimming removed 8 bases at V and 2 bases at J, with 15 bases between. This CDR3 comprises 14 residues. CDR1 LNHNV and CDR2 YYDKDF come from the germline V gene (reference sequence). CDR3 protein: CATARGGAQETQYF. CDR3 DNA sequence: TGTGCCACCGCTAGGGGTGGGGCTCAAGAGACCCAGTACTTC.

This clonotype was picked up a small number of times. The rearrangement joins TRBV30 to TRBJ2-7; 7 bases line up with TRBD1. Germline loops: CDR1 GTSNPN, CDR2 SVGIG (reference sequence). There are 15 residues in the CDR3. J was trimmed by 0 bases and V by 4 bases; bases with no gene match: 9. The CDR3 sequence: CAWMKRQGSSYEQYF. CDR3 DNA: TGTGCCTGGATGAAAAGACAGGGAAGCTCCTACGAGCAGTACTTC. Supplemented by reference TRBV30 and TRBJ2-7, the full variable domain reads SQTIHQWPATLVQPVGSPLSLECTVEGTSNPNLYWYRQAAGRGLQLLFYSVGIGQISSEVPQNLSASRPQDRQFILSSKKLLLSDSGFYLCAWMKRQGSSYEQYFGPGTRLTVT.

In its sample, this clonotype was seen a few times. The chain is built from TRBV2 and TRBJ2-2, with a weak D call TRBD1 (5 bases). Germline V CDR1 and CDR2: SNHLY, FYNNEI. V was clipped by 7 bases and J by 5 bases, with 11 bases between them. This CDR3 has 13 residues. The CDR3 here is CASNLDRTGELFF. For the CDR3, the DNA is TGTGCCAGCAACCTTGACAGAACCGGGGAGCTGTTTTTT.

The chain employs TRBV4-3 and TRBJ2-7; the match to TRBD1 covers 9 bases. Germline CDR1 LGHNA, CDR2 YSLEER. This CDR3 is 15 amino acids long. With 4 bases clipped from V and 2 bases from J, the junction kept 6 bases outside the gene matches. The CDR3 here is CASSPNRQGAYEQYF. In nucleotides, the CDR3 is TGCGCCAGCAGCCCGAACCGACAGGGGGCCTACGAGCAGTACTTC.

This clonotype was seen a few times. This likely comes from a read error, as the CDR3 has no conserved phenylalanine or tryptophan at its end. This chain links TRBV2 with TRBJ1-6; the match to TRBD1 covers 7 bases. This CDR3 is 15 amino acids long. The germline V gene has CDR1 SNHLY and CDR2 FYNNEI. The junction had 8 bases not matched to a gene; V was cut back by 2 bases and J by 10 bases. Written as DNA, the CDR3 is TGTGCCAGCAGTGAACGGACAGGAGGGAGCTCACCCCTCCACCTT. Translated, it gives CASSERTGGSSPLHL.

In its sample, this clonotype was seen many times. The chain employs TRBV5-1 and TRBJ2-5; D call uncertain. The germline V and J ends were trimmed by 0 bases and 5 bases, with 8 bases remaining between them. Per germline, CDR1 SGHRS and CDR2 YFSETQ. CDR3 length: 13 residues. This CDR3 reads CASSLDRSETQYF. The CDR3, as DNA: TGCGCCAGCAGCTTGGACCGTTCGGAGACCCAGTACTTC.

The chain links TRBV7-9 to TRBJ2-2; TRBD1 agrees at 7 bases. The germline V gene encodes CDR1 SEHNR and CDR2 FQNEAQ (reference sequence). V dropped 2 bases and J dropped 4; count of bases not matched to a gene: 7. The CDR3 contains 16 residues. The CDR3: CASSLRQGSVTGELFF. CDR3 sequence (DNA): TGTGCCAGCAGCTTAAGACAGGGATCGGTCACCGGGGAGCTGTTTTTT.

This clonotype was found a few times. This rearrangement joins TRBV5-1 to TRBJ2-7; D possibly matches TRBD1 or TRBD2 (5 bases each). V was pared by 5 bases and J by 2 bases, with 11 bases between. Germline V lookup: CDR1 SGHRS, CDR2 YFSETQ. There are 13 residues in the CDR3. CDR3 DNA sequence: TGCGCCAGCAGAGGGACGGACACCTACGAGCAGTACTTC. Encoded protein: CASRGTDTYEQYF.

The chain employs TRBV9 and TRBJ2-2; no clear D. The CDR3 is made up of 12 amino acids. V lost 3 bases to trimming and J lost 5 bases, with 5 bases between them. The V gene's germline CDR1 is SGDLS and CDR2 YYNGEE. The CDR3 reads CASSAKTGELFF. In DNA form, the CDR3 reads TGTGCCAGCAGCGCTAAAACCGGGGAGCTGTTTTTT.

This clonotype was observed a handful of times. The rearrangement joins TRBV4-3 to TRBJ1-3, with D uncertain. The CDR3 consists of 14 residues. The V gene's germline CDR1 is LGHNA and CDR2 YSLEER. V lost 1 base, J lost 4 bases, and 8 bases lay in between. This chain's CDR3 is CASSQVITGNTIYF. CDR3 DNA sequence: TGCGCCAGCAGCCAAGTGATTACAGGAAACACCATATATTTT.

This clonotype has more than one count but fewer than ten. This chain joins TRBV9 and TRBJ2-3; 8 nucleotides match TRBD2. Per the germline V gene, CDR1 is SGDLS and CDR2 is YYNGEE. CDR3 length: 18 residues. The trim removed 3 bases at V and 4 bases at J, leaving 16 bases unmatched. In DNA form, the CDR3 reads TGTGCCAGCAGCGATGAACCCGGGATGGCGGGGGGTTCAGATACGCAGTATTTT. It codes for CASSDEPGMAGGSDTQYF.

This clonotype was seen a few times. The chain is built from TRBV6-5 and TRBJ2-7, with 12 bases that match TRBD2. The CDR3 loop spans 16 amino acids. The V segment lost 0 bases and the J segment 2 bases; nucleotides outside the gene matches: 2. Germline V gene sequence: CDR1 MNHEY, CDR2 SVGAGI. As DNA, the CDR3 is TGTGCCAGCAGTTACTCATGGACTAGCGGGACCTACGAGCAGTACTTC. It is translated as CASSYSWTSGTYEQYF.

There are many counts of this clonotype. The chain links TRBV10-3 to TRBJ2-1; no clear D. CDR1 is ENHRY, CDR2 SYGVKD, per germline. CDR3 length: 13 residues. V lost 2 bases, J lost 4 bases, and 6 bases lay in between. This CDR3 reads CAISERPYNEQFF. The CDR3 region has the DNA TGTGCCATCAGTGAGCGCCCGTACAATGAGCAGTTCTTC.

This clonotype was detected many times. The chain combines TRBV12-3 or TRBV12-4 with TRBJ1-1; no clear D gene. Trimming removed 3 bases at V and 7 bases at J, with 6 bases between. CDR3 length: 11 residues. The CDR3, as DNA: TGTGCCAGCAGTTTTGGGTTTGAAGCTTTCTTT. Translation gives CASSFGFEAFF.

This clonotype came up a few times. This chain joins TRBV11-2 and TRBJ2-2, with D possibly being TRBD1 or TRBD2 (5 bases each). CDR1 SGHAT and CDR2 FQNNGV come from the germline V gene. The ends were cut back, 2 bases at V and 5 bases at J, with 24 bases in the middle. The CDR3 extends over 19 amino acids. CDR3 loop: CASSLSGGTILEDTGELFF. CDR3 coding DNA: TGTGCCAGCAGCTTAAGTGGTGGGACCATACTCGAGGATACCGGGGAGCTGTTTTTT.

There are a few counts of this clonotype. CDR3 amino acids: CASSLGPQRWDTQYF. CDR3 bases: TGTGCCAGCAGCTTGGGACCGCAGAGATGGGATACGCAGTATTTT. The V call is TRBV7-3, the J call TRBJ2-3; the D call may be TRBD1 or TRBD2 (5 bases each). CDR3 length: 15 amino acids. The germline CDR1 and CDR2 sequences are SGHTA and FQGTGA. Deletions cut 3 bases from V and 6 bases from J, with 16 bases between. The complete variable domain, with remaining parts taken from reference TRBV7-3 and TRBJ2-3, reads GAGVSQTPSNKVTEKGKYVELRCDPISGHTALYWYRQSLGQGPEFLIYFQGTGAADDSGLPNDRFFAVRPEGSVSTLKIQRTERGDSAVYLCASSLGPQRWDTQYFGPGTRLTVL.

Only a few counts were recorded for this clonotype. The CDR3 nucleotides are TGTGCCAGCAGTCATAGCGGGGGCAGCACAGATACGCAGTATTTT. It specifies CASSHSGGSTDTQYF. This rearrangement joins TRBV6-1 to TRBJ2-3; TRBD2 matches 9 bases. Germline V CDR1 and CDR2: MNHNS, SASEGT. The length of the CDR3 is 15 residues. V lost 5 bases to trimming and J lost 0 bases; unmatched junction nucleotides: 3.

This clonotype was found many times. This sequence joins TRBV20-1 and TRBJ2-3; TRBD1 agrees at 9 bases. The V gene end was trimmed by 6 bases and the J gene end by 0 bases; junction bases not matched to a gene: 7. CDR1 is DFQATT and CDR2 is SNEGSKA in the germline V gene (reference sequence). The CDR3 consists of 15 residues. Here the CDR3 DNA reads TGCAGTGCAAAACGGGACAGGGCGAGCACAGATACGCAGTATTTT. Its protein is CSAKRDRASTDTQYF.